The 9 T cell receptor beta chains given below trace back to one sample, sequenced in a study of blood T cells in healthy people across ages. It was with a sample-barcoded 5' primer and a J-beta primer mix that a second PCR of about 7 to 12 cycles was run. TCRdb called the 5' RACE reads again in MiXCR, with one record for every CDR3 protein. The repertoire consists of about 1,500,000 distinct CDR3 sequences, with approximately 30% occurring once and the leading ten covering 6.5% to 8.5%. Sequencing was performed on blood. The receptors stem from a woman under 40 in good health.

This clonotype showed up many times. The chain has TRBV12-3 or TRBV12-4 and TRBJ2-7, with 7 bases fitting TRBD2. V lost 3 bases to trimming and J lost 2 bases; unmatched junction nucleotides: 7. This CDR3 contains 15 residues. Here the CDR3 DNA reads TGTGCCAGCAGTTTGGGTAGCGGGCGAACCTACGAGCAGTACTTC. Protein product: CASSLGSGRTYEQYF.

This clonotype has just a few counts. The V and J genes are TRBV15 and TRBJ2-2; 9 nucleotides line up with TRBD1. J gave up 4 bases and V 5 bases, and 8 bases lay outside the gene matches. Germline V gene data show CDR1 as LNHNV and CDR2 as YYDKDF (reference sequence). The CDR3 length is 16 residues. The CDR3 loop is CATSVPGQGGTGELFF. As DNA, the CDR3 is TGTGCCACCAGCGTCCCGGGACAGGGCGGCACCGGGGAGCTGTTTTTT.

Turning to this clonotype: The germline gene is not matched at one end of the junction; a read error may be the cause. The V gene is TRBV12-5, the J gene TRBJ2-3, with TRBD1 as a possible D gene (5 bases). CDR1 is LGHNT, CDR2 FRNRAP, per germline. The CDR3 has 16 amino acids. The CDR3 here is CASADAGRFGTDTKYF. The CDR3 DNA is TGTGCTAGCGCGGACGCAGGGCGGTTCGGCACAGATACGAAGTATTTT.

This clonotype has only a few counts. The chain joins TRBV3-1 to TRBJ1-1; possibly TRBD1 for D (5 bases). Germline-derived CDR1 and CDR2 are LGHDT and YNNKEL (reference sequence). The germline V and J ends were trimmed by 6 bases and 3 bases, with 17 bases remaining between them. CDR3 length equals 15 residues. CDR3 coding DNA: TGTGCCAGCAGGAAGAGGGGCGCGGGTTACACTGAAGCTTTCTTT. Encoded protein: CASRKRGAGYTEAFF.

There are a few counts of this clonotype. CDR3 in amino acids: CSARDSPGVRLESNYGYTF. The CDR3 nucleotides are TGCAGTGCTAGAGATTCACCGGGCGTTCGTCTCGAGAGCAACTATGGCTACACCTTC. This chain uses TRBV20-1 with TRBJ1-2; D remains unclear. The germline V and J ends were trimmed by 0 bases and 2 bases, with 25 bases remaining between them. The CDR3 is 19 residues long. The germline gives CDR1 DFQATT, CDR2 SNEGSKA (reference sequence).

The sample holds a few counts of this clonotype. The chain employs TRBV14 and TRBJ2-1; D remains ambiguous. Trimming took off 0 bases at V and 6 bases at J, with 12 bases between the two ends. From germline, CDR1 is SGHDN and CDR2 FVKESK. This CDR3 region has 15 residues. The CDR3 is CASSQDWNIPNEQFF. The DNA for the CDR3 is TGTGCCAGCAGCCAAGATTGGAATATTCCCAATGAGCAGTTCTTC.

This clonotype was seen a few times. The chain has TRBV6-5 and TRBJ1-2; D uncertain. This CDR3 spans 12 amino acids. Germline V gives CDR1 MNHEY, CDR2 SVGAGI. Trimming shortened V by 6 bases and J by 4 bases, and 9 bases separated the two germline ends. This CDR3 is CASRTKVYGYTF. As DNA, the CDR3 is TGTGCCAGCAGGACTAAGGTCTATGGCTACACCTTC.

This clonotype was counted a single time. This rearrangement joins TRBV20-1 to TRBJ2-6; TRBD1 agrees at 7 bases. The trim removed 3 bases at V and 2 bases at J, leaving 7 bases unmatched. This CDR3 spans 16 amino acids. Germline CDR1 and CDR2: DFQATT and SNEGSKA (reference sequence). CDR3 nucleotide sequence: TGCAGTGCTAGTCCCTCAGGGGGACCTGGGGCCAACGTCCTGACTTTC. This sequence encodes CSASPSGGPGANVLTF.

The rearrangement links TRBV9 to TRBJ1-1; D is perhaps TRBD1 (6 bases). The CDR3 contains 14 residues. V dropped 4 bases and J dropped 0 bases, with 10 bases sitting between them. Germline-derived CDR1 and CDR2 are SGDLS and YYNGEE. The DNA of the CDR3 is TGTGCCAGCAGCCGACAGGACATGAACACTGAAGCTTTCTTT. This codes for CASSRQDMNTEAFF.